This T cell receptor beta chain appears in the sequencing data of a study of blood T cell repertoires in COVID-19. Study summary: Samples taken during acute and convalescent COVID-19 were collected in the United States, Italy and Spain. T cells, B-cell-depleted T cells, or PBMCs supplied cDNA or gDNA.

V shed 4 bases and J 4 bases; nucleotides not matched to a gene: 3. CDR3 size: 15 residues. Germline V gene data show CDR1 as LNHDA and CDR2 as SQIVND (reference sequence). Study processing details: Quantification of nucleated cells was approximated via reference gene primer amplification. Profiling relied on immunoSEQ multiplex PCR, and the TCRdb table lists in-frame clones only, not all of them. Clone size and V and J calls were adopted from that table, with D and trimming inferred from the DNA. The sample contains around 250,000 clones, around 87% of which appear only once. The chain is built from TRBV19 and TRBJ2-1, with 11 nucleotides matching TRBD2. What was sequenced was peripheral blood. This TCR came from a man between 18 and 35 years old with active or convalescent COVID-19. For the CDR3, the DNA is TGTGCCAGTAGTACCACTAGCGGGGGATACAATGAGCAGTTCTTC. Translation gives CASSTTSGGYNEQFF.